This entry describes one T cell receptor (beta chain). These data originate in a study of blood T cell repertoires in COVID-19. Study context: Sites across the United States, Italy and Spain contributed samples from acute and convalescent COVID-19. The analysed material was cDNA or gDNA that came from T cells, B-cell-depleted T cells, or PBMCs.

The germline V and J ends were trimmed by 0 bases and 3 bases, with 9 bases remaining between them. Germline lookup yields CDR1 LGHDT and CDR2 YNNKEL (reference sequence). CDR3 length: 14 residues. Assay: immunoSEQ multiplex PCR; the TCRdb copy retains only in-frame clones and omits some. This sample has roughly 360,000 clones, with around 89% found just once. What was sequenced was PBMCs or T cells enriched from blood (not recorded which). The TCR was taken from a woman in her 30s with acute COVID-19. The chain recombines TRBV3-1 (or the pseudogene TRBV3-2) with TRBJ2-7; D ambiguous. This CDR3 is CASSQDLNGYEQYF. CDR3 coding DNA: TGTGCCAGCAGCCAAGACCTAAACGGCTACGAGCAGTACTTC.